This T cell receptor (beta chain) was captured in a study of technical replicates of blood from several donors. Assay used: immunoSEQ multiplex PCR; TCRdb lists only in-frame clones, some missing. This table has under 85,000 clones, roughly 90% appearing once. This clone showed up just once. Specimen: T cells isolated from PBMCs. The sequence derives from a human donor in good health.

The CDR3 region is CASSIYRDTATNEKLFF. The CDR3 nucleotides read TGTGCCAGCAGCATTTACAGGGACACTGCAACTAATGAAAAACTGTTTTTT. The chain has TRBV5-6 and TRBJ1-4, with D tentatively TRBD1 (6 bases). V gave up 4 bases and J gave up 0 bases, with 16 bases separating them. Germline CDR1 SGHDT, CDR2 YYEEEE. The CDR3 sequence is 17 residues long.